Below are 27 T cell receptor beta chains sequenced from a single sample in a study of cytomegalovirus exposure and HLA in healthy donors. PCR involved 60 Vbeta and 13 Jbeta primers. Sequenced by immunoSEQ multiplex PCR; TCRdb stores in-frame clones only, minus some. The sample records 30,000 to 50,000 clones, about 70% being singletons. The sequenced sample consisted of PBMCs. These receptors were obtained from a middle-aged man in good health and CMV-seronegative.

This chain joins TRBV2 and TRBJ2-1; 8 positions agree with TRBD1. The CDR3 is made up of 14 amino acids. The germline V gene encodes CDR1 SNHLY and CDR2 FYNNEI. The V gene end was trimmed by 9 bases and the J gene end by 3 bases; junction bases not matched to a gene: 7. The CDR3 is CASRGTGIYNEQFF. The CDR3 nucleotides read TGTGCCAGTAGAGGGACAGGCATCTACAATGAGCAGTTCTTC.

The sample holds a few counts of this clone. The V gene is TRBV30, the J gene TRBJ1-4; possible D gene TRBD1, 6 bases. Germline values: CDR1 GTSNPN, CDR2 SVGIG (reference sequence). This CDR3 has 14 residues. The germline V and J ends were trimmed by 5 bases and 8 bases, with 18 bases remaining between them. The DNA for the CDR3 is TGTGCCTGGGGTAGGGGCGGGGGCGGCGAAAAACTGTTTTTT. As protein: CAWGRGGGGEKLFF.

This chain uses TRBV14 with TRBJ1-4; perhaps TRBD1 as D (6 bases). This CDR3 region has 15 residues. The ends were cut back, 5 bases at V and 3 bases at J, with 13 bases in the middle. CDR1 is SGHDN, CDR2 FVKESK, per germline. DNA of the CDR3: TGTGCCAGCAGCAAAATACAGGGATCTAATGAAAAACTGTTTTTT. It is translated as CASSKIQGSNEKLFF.

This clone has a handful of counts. The CDR3: CASSIRGLAGGLQETQYF. CDR3 sequence (DNA): TGTGCCAGTAGTATAAGGGGACTAGCGGGGGGTTTACAAGAGACCCAGTACTTC. This rearrangement joins TRBV19 to TRBJ2-5; 15 bases are shared with TRBD2. CDR3 length equals 18 residues. Trimming removed 2 bases from V and 2 bases from J; junction bases left unmatched: 6. Germline assignment: CDR1 LNHDA and CDR2 SQIVND (reference sequence).

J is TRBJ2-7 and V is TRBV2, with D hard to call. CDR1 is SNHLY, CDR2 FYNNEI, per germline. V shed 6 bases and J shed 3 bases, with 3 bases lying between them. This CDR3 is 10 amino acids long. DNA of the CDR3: TGTGCCAGCAGCTACTACGAGCAGTACTTC. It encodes CASSYYEQYF.

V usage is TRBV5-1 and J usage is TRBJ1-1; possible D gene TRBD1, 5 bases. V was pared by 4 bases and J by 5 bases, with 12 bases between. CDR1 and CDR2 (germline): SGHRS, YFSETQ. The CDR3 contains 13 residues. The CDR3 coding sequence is TGCGCCAGCAGCATGGGGGGAGGAACTGAAGCTTTCTTT. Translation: CASSMGGGTEAFF.

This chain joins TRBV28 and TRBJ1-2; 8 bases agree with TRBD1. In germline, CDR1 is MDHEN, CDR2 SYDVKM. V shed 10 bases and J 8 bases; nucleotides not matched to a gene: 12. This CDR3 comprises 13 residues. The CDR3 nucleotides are TGTGCCATTCCGGACAGGGCCCTGTCAGGCTACACCTTC. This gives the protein CAIPDRALSGYTF.

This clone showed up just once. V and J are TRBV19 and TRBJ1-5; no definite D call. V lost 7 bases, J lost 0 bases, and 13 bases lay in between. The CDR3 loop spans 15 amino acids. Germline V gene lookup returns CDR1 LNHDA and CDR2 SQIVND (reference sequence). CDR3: CASTLGAYSNQPQHF. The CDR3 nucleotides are TGTGCCAGTACCCTGGGCGCTTATAGCAATCAGCCCCAGCATTTT. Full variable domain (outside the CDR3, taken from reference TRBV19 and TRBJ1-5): DGGITQSPKYLFRKEGQNVTLSCEQNLNHDAMYWYRQDPGQGLRLIYYSQIVNDFQKGDIAEGYSVSREKKESFPLTVTSAQKNPTAFYLCASTLGAYSNQPQHFGDGTRLSIL.

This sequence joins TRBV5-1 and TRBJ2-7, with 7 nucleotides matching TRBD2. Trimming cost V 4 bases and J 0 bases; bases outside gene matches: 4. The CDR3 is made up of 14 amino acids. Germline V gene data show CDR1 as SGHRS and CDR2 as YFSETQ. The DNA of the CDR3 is TGCGCCAGCAGCAGCACGGGGGGCTCCTACGAGCAGTACTTC. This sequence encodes CASSSTGGSYEQYF.

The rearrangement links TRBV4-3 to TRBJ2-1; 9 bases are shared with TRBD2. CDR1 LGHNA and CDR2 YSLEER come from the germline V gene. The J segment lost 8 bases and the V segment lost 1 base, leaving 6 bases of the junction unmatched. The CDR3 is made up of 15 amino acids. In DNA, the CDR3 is TGCGCCAGCAGCCAAGTTGGACTAGCGATATATGAGCAGTTCTTC. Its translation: CASSQVGLAIYEQFF.

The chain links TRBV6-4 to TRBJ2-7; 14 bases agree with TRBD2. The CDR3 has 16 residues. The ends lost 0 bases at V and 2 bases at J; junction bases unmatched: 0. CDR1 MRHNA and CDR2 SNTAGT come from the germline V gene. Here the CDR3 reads CASSDSTSGGAYEQYF. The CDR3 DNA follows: TGTGCCAGCAGTGACTCGACTAGCGGGGGGGCCTACGAGCAGTACTTC.

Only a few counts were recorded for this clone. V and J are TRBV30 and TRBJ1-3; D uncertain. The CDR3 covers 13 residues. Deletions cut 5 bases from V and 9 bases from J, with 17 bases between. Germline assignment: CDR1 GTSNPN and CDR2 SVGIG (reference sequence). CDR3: CAWQEGISITIYF. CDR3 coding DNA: TGTGCCTGGCAGGAGGGAATTTCGATCACCATATATTTT.

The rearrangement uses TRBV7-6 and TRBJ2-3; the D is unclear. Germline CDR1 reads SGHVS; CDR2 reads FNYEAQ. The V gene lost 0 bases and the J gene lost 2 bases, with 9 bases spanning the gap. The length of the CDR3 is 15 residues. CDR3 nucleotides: TGTGCCAGCAGCTTAGCTAGTGGTCCCACAGATACGCAGTATTTT. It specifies CASSLASGPTDTQYF.

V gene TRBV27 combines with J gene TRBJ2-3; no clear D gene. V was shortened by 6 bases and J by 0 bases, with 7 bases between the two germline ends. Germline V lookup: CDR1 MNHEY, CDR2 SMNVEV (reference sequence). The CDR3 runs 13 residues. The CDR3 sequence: CASRDFSTDTQYF. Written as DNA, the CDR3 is TGTGCCAGCAGAGACTTTAGCACAGATACGCAGTATTTT.

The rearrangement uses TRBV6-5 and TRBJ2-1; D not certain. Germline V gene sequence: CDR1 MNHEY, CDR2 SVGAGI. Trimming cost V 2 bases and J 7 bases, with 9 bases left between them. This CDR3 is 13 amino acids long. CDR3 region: CASSYARANEQFF. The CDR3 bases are TGTGCCAGCAGTTACGCCCGAGCGAATGAGCAGTTCTTC.

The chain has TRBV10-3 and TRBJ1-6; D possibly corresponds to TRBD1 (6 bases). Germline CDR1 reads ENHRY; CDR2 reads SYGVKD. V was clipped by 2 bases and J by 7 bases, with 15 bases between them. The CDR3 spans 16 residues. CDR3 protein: CAISETQGVGNSPLHF. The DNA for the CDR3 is TGTGCCATCAGTGAGACACAGGGAGTAGGGAATTCACCCCTCCACTTT.

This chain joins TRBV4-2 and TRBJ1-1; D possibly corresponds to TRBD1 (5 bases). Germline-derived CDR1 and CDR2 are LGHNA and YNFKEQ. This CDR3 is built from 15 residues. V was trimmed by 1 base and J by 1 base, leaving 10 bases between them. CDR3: CASSQAPGGNTEAFF. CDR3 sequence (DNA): TGTGCCAGCAGCCAAGCTCCGGGGGGGAACACTGAAGCTTTCTTT.

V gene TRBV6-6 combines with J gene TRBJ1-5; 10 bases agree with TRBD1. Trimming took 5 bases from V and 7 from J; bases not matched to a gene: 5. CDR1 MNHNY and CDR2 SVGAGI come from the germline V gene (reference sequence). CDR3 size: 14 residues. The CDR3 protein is CASSIGTGDQPQHF. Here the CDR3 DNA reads TGTGCCAGCAGTATCGGGACAGGGGACCAGCCCCAGCATTTT.

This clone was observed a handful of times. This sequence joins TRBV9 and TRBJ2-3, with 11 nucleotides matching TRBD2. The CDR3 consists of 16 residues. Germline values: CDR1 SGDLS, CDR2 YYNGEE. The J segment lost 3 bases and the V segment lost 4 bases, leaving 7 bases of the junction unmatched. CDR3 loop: CASSPRTSGRTDTQYF. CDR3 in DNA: TGTGCCAGCAGCCCCCGGACTAGCGGGCGTACAGATACGCAGTATTTT.

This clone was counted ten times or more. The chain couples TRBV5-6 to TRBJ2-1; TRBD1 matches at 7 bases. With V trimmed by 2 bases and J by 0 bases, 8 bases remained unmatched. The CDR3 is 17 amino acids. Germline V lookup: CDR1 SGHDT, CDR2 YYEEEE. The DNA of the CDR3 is TGTGCCAGCAGCTTTAGGACAGGCCGAGGCTCCTACAATGAGCAGTTCTTC. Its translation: CASSFRTGRGSYNEQFF.

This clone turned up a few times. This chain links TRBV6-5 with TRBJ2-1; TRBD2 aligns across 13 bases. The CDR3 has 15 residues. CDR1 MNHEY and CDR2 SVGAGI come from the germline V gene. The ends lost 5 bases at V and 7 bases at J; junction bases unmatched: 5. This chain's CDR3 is CASSGQGLAGNEQFF. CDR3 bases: TGTGCCAGCAGTGGGCAGGGACTAGCGGGGAATGAGCAGTTCTTC.

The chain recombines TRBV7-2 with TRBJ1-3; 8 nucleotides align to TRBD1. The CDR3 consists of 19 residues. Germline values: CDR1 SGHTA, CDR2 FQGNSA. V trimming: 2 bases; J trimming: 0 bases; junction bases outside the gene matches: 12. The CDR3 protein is CASSLYSGGLTSSGNTIYF. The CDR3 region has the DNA TGTGCCAGCAGCTTATACTCAGGGGGCCTGACAAGCTCTGGAAACACCATATATTTT.

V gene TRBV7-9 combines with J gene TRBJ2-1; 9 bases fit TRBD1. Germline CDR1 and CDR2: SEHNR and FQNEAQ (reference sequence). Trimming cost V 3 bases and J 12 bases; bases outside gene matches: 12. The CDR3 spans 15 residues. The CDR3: CASSFDSGTGNSQFF. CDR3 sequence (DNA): TGTGCCAGCAGCTTCGACTCCGGGACAGGGAATTCGCAGTTCTTC.

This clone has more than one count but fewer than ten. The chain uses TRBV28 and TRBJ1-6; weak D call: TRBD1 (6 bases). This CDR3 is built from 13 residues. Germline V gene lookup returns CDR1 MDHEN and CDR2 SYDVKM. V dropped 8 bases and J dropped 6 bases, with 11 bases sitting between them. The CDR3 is CASSDRLNSPLHF. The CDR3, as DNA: TGTGCCAGCTCTGACAGGCTTAATTCACCCCTCCACTTT.

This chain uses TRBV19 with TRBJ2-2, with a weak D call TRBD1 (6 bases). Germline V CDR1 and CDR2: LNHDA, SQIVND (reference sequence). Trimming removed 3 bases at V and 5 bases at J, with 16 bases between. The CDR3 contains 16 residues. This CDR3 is CASSIGAGARTGELFF. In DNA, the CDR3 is TGTGCCAGTAGTATTGGGGCAGGGGCTCGGACCGGGGAGCTGTTTTTT.

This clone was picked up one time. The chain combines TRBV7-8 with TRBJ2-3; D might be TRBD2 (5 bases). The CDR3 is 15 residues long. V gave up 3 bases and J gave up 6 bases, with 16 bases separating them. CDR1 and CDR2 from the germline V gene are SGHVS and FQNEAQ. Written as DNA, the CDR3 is TGTGCCAGCAGCTTTGGACCCAGTTGGAGGGATACGCAGTATTTT. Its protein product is CASSFGPSWRDTQYF.

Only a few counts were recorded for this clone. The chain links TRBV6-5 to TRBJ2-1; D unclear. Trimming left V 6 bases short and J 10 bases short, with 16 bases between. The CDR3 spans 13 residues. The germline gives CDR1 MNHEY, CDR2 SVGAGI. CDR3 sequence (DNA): TGTGCCAGCAGACCCGGGTCCCTCAAGGAGCAGTTCTTC. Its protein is CASRPGSLKEQFF.